Ten or more counts support the clone carrying this TCR beta chain. Its matching antigen is unknown. This CDR3 has 12 amino acids. Germline V CDR1 and CDR2: SQVTM, ANQGSEA. V lost 6 bases and J lost 6, with 14 bases in between. TCRdb passed the 5' RACE reads through MiXCR, listing each CDR3 protein once. The table records roughly 700,000 distinct CDR3 sequences, under 20% of them present only once. These data originate in a study of CD8 T cells in ankylosing spondylitis. Study-wide results and caveats: What appeared characteristic of ankylosing spondylitis blood was a TCR beta motif of under 10 highly homologous variants.

The origin of this receptor is a male donor with ankylosing spondylitis. The rearrangement uses TRBV29-1 and TRBJ1-1, with D unclear. The sample was blood, either unsorted or a sorted T cell fraction (not recorded which). The CDR3, as DNA: TGCAGCGTGGCGGCGGGAAGGGCTGAAGCTTTCTTT. Protein product: CSVAAGRAEAFF.